This passage covers 27 T cell receptor beta chains from one sample sequenced in a study of response to subunit inactivated influenza vaccine. TCRdb re-called the RT-PCR reads through MiXCR, storing one row per CDR3 protein. The sample has 170,000 or so distinct CDR3 sequences; around 10% are singletons. The starting material was CD8+ T cells sorted from PBMCs, obtained roughly 24 months after vaccination. These receptors were obtained from a man aged 45 to 70 who received an inactivated influenza vaccine.

The genes are TRBV11-2 and TRBJ1-2, with D perhaps matching TRBD1 (6 bases). With 5 bases removed from V and 4 bases from J, the gap between germline ends came to 17 bases. There are 15 residues in the CDR3. The germline gives CDR1 SGHAT, CDR2 FQNNGV. CDR3 loop: CASSPGGAGAYGYTF. The DNA of the CDR3 is TGTGCCAGCAGCCCGGGGGGTGCGGGGGCCTATGGCTACACCTTC.

In its sample, this clonotype was seen many times. The chain recombines TRBV4-1 with TRBJ1-1; TRBD1 might be the D (5 bases). The CDR3 has 15 residues. Germline-derived CDR1 and CDR2 are MGHRA and YSYEKL. The ends were cut back, 1 base at V and 1 base at J, with 10 bases in the middle. The CDR3 spells CASSQGGEWNTEAFF. The CDR3, as DNA: TGCGCCAGCAGCCAAGGGGGGGAATGGAACACTGAAGCTTTCTTT.

The gene calls are TRBV7-2 and TRBJ2-1, with 8 bases that match TRBD2. The CDR3 covers 14 residues. V shed 5 bases and J 6 bases; nucleotides not matched to a gene: 6. CDR1 SGHTA and CDR2 FQGNSA come from the germline V gene. The CDR3 bases are TGTGCCAGCAGCCCCGGGACTAGAGGCAATGAGCAGTTCTTC. This translates into CASSPGTRGNEQFF.

The chain uses TRBV19 and TRBJ1-1; D is ambiguous. The CDR3 consists of 15 residues. The V end lost 1 base, the J end lost 1 base, and 10 bases lay between the germline ends. Germline V gene data show CDR1 as LNHDA and CDR2 as SQIVND (reference sequence). The CDR3 DNA reads as TGTGCCAGTAGTATAGTCGGGGAGAGGAACACTGAAGCTTTCTTT. Its protein is CASSIVGERNTEAFF.

This clonotype has only one observation. The chain is built from TRBV27 and TRBJ2-1; 10 positions agree with TRBD1. Germline CDR1 reads MNHEY; CDR2 reads SMNVEV (reference sequence). The CDR3 extends over 16 amino acids. J was trimmed by 4 bases and V by 2 bases; bases with no gene match: 5. The CDR3 DNA reads as TGTGCCAGCAGTTTAACCGGGACAGGGGATTACAATGAGCAGTTCTTC. Translating it yields CASSLTGTGDYNEQFF.

The chain links TRBV5-6 to TRBJ2-1; D may be TRBD1 (6 bases). V lost 4 bases and J lost 6, with 8 bases in between. CDR3 length: 12 amino acids. The germline CDR1 and CDR2 sequences are SGHDT and YYEEEE. In nucleotides, the CDR3 is TGTGCCAGCAGCGGACAGACCAATGAGCAGTTCTTC. This codes for CASSGQTNEQFF.

The CDR3 here is CASSETYEQYF. Written as DNA, the CDR3 is TGTGCCAGCAGTGAGACCTACGAGCAGTACTTC. This chain uses TRBV6-1 with TRBJ2-7; D is uncertain. Trimming shortened V by 3 bases and J by 2 bases, and 2 bases separated the two germline ends. CDR1 is MNHNS, CDR2 SASEGT, per germline. This CDR3 is built from 11 residues.

This clonotype was detected a few times. Here the CDR3 DNA reads TGTGCCAGCAGCTTTAGCGGGACAGACACAGATACGCAGTATTTT. Translating it yields CASSFSGTDTDTQYF. The gene calls are TRBV9 and TRBJ2-3; D might be TRBD2 (8 bases). Per germline, CDR1 SGDLS and CDR2 YYNGEE. V lost 4 bases and J lost 2, with 14 bases in between. The CDR3 totals 15 residues.

The sample holds a few counts of this clonotype. The chain recombines TRBV2 with TRBJ2-2; D gene unclear. This CDR3 has 17 residues. CDR1 is SNHLY, CDR2 FYNNEI, per germline. Trimming took off 7 bases at V and 1 base at J, with 19 bases between the two ends. Here the CDR3 reads CASMTGPPILNTGELFF. The CDR3 DNA reads TGTGCCAGCATGACCGGGCCCCCTATCCTGAACACCGGGGAGCTGTTTTTT.

This clonotype was detected only a few times. This sequence joins TRBV7-9 and TRBJ2-4; 8 bases map to TRBD2. Losses at the gene ends were 2 bases for V and 1 base for J; bases not matched to a gene: 7. The germline V gene has CDR1 SEHNR and CDR2 FQNEAQ (reference sequence). CDR3 length: 17 amino acids. The CDR3 spells CASSLPPGTSAKNIQYF. The CDR3, as DNA: TGTGCCAGCAGCTTACCTCCGGGGACTAGTGCCAAAAACATTCAGTACTTC.

There are a few counts of this clonotype. The rearrangement joins TRBV25-1 to TRBJ2-3; D might be TRBD2 (5 bases). The CDR3 totals 14 residues. The germline gives CDR1 MGHDK, CDR2 SYGVNS. The germline V and J ends were trimmed by 0 bases and 5 bases, with 9 bases remaining between them. CDR3 DNA sequence: TGTGCCAGCAGTGAATACCTAAGCGGAGATACGCAGTATTTT. It translates to CASSEYLSGDTQYF.

This rearrangement joins TRBV9 to TRBJ2-7, with D perhaps TRBD2 (6 bases). CDR1 is SGDLS, CDR2 YYNGEE, per germline. Trimming pared 0 bases from V and 0 bases from J, leaving 22 bases between. The CDR3 has 19 residues. CDR3 amino acids: CASSVARAPQGRSSYEQYF. For the CDR3, the DNA is TGTGCCAGCAGCGTAGCCCGGGCCCCTCAAGGGAGGAGCTCCTACGAGCAGTACTTC.

J is TRBJ2-3 and V is TRBV28; TRBD2 is a possible D gene (5 bases). Germline CDR1 reads MDHEN; CDR2 reads SYDVKM. The CDR3 spans 16 residues. Trimming took off 2 bases at V and 0 bases at J, with 12 bases between the two ends. The CDR3 DNA reads as TGTGCCAGCAGTTTAAGGCCTAGCCCTAGCACAGATACGCAGTATTTT. Translation gives CASSLRPSPSTDTQYF.

This clonotype occurred many times. This chain links TRBV4-1 with TRBJ1-4; 9 nucleotides match TRBD1. CDR1 and CDR2 from the germline V gene are MGHRA and YSYEKL. CDR3 length: 18 residues. J lost 1 base, V lost 4 bases, and 10 bases had no gene match. Written as DNA, the CDR3 is TGCGCCAGCAGCCCTAGGGGACAGGGAGGGGAAACTAATGAAAAACTGTTTTTT. Encoded protein: CASSPRGQGGETNEKLFF.

In its sample, this clonotype was seen a few times. The V gene is TRBV19, the J gene TRBJ2-1; tentatively, D is TRBD2 (5 bases). The V gene's germline CDR1 is LNHDA and CDR2 SQIVND (reference sequence). Trimming pared 3 bases from V and 0 bases from J, leaving 9 bases between. The CDR3 is 15 residues long. The CDR3 region has the DNA TGTGCCAGTAGTATCCTGGGGAGCTCCTACAATGAGCAGTTCTTC. Its protein is CASSILGSSYNEQFF.

The chain couples TRBV4-1 to TRBJ1-4; weak D call: TRBD1 (5 bases). Trimming cost V 1 base and J 8 bases, with 11 bases left between them. Germline CDR1 and CDR2: MGHRA and YSYEKL. This CDR3 has 14 amino acids. The CDR3 is CASSQGGFPEKLFF. The CDR3 DNA reads as TGCGCCAGCAGCCAAGGGGGGTTCCCCGAAAAACTGTTTTTT.

The rearrangement uses TRBV9 and TRBJ2-5; 9 positions agree with TRBD2. The CDR3 length is 15 residues. Germline-derived CDR1 and CDR2 are SGDLS and YYNGEE. V was pared by 0 bases and J by 6 bases, with 6 bases of the junction left unmatched. In DNA form, the CDR3 reads TGTGCCAGCAGCGTAGGCGGGGGGGCGGGGAAGACCCAGTACTTC. This encodes CASSVGGGAGKTQYF.

The chain combines TRBV7-9 with TRBJ2-7; 7 bases align to TRBD1. This CDR3 contains 14 residues. Germline V lookup: CDR1 SEHNR, CDR2 FQNEAQ (reference sequence). Losses at the gene ends were 1 base for V and 5 bases for J; bases not matched to a gene: 5. CDR3 in DNA: TGTGCCAGCAGCTTAGGCGGCAGGGGGAACGAGCAGTACTTC. Its protein product is CASSLGGRGNEQYF.

The chain uses TRBV28 and TRBJ2-5, with D possibly matching TRBD2 (5 bases). Trimming removed 2 bases at V and 3 bases at J, with 10 bases between. CDR1 is MDHEN, CDR2 SYDVKM, per germline. The CDR3 loop spans 14 amino acids. The chain's CDR3 is CASSLPSPKETQYF. In DNA, the CDR3 is TGTGCCAGCAGTTTACCTAGCCCCAAAGAGACCCAGTACTTC.

This clonotype was observed at least ten times. The chain combines TRBV9 with TRBJ2-1, with no clear D. CDR1 is SGDLS, CDR2 YYNGEE, per germline. CDR3 length: 15 residues. Trimming removed 0 bases at V and 8 bases at J, with 15 bases between. The CDR3, as DNA: TGTGCCAGCAGCGTAGCTATAGAGAATTCGTATGAGCAGTTCTTC. This gives the protein CASSVAIENSYEQFF. The full variable domain, with the rest looked up from reference TRBV9 and TRBJ2-1, is DSGVTQTPKHLITATGQRVTLRCSPRSGDLSVYWYQQSLDQGLQFLIQYYNGEERAKGNILERFSAQQFPDLHSELNLSSLELGDSALYFCASSVAIENSYEQFFGPGTRLTVL.

This clonotype was picked up a small number of times. This chain links TRBV27 with TRBJ2-1; D might be TRBD2 (5 bases). The V end lost 2 bases, the J end lost 6 bases, and 8 bases lay between the germline ends. CDR1 MNHEY and CDR2 SMNVEV come from the germline V gene (reference sequence). The CDR3 has 13 residues. For the CDR3, the DNA is TGTGCCAGCAGTTTAGGAGCGGCCAATGAGCAGTTCTTC. It specifies CASSLGAANEQFF.

This clonotype appeared a few times. J is TRBJ2-1 and V is TRBV4-1; D perhaps matches TRBD2 (7 bases). In germline, CDR1 is MGHRA, CDR2 YSYEKL. The V and J ends lost 0 bases and 6 bases respectively, with 12 bases between them. CDR3 size: 15 residues. CDR3 loop: CASSQDRGGVNEQFF. The CDR3 DNA is TGCGCCAGCAGCCAAGATAGAGGGGGGGTCAATGAGCAGTTCTTC.

This clonotype has a handful of counts. This chain connects TRBV12-3 or TRBV12-4 to TRBJ2-1, with D perhaps matching TRBD1 or TRBD2 (6 bases each). CDR3 size: 15 residues. V dropped 2 bases and J dropped 3 bases, with 11 bases sitting between them. The CDR3 spells CASSLTRGDYNEQFF. CDR3 sequence (DNA): TGTGCCAGCAGTTTAACAAGGGGGGACTACAATGAGCAGTTCTTC.

CDR3 DNA sequence: TGTGCCAGCAGTTTCAATAGGATCGAGCAGTTCTTC. Its protein is CASSFNRIEQFF. This sequence joins TRBV27 and TRBJ2-1; D gene uncertain. V lost 3 bases and J 10 bases, leaving 10 bases between the germline ends. Germline V gene data show CDR1 as MNHEY and CDR2 as SMNVEV (reference sequence). The CDR3 length is 12 residues.

This clonotype was seen more than once but under ten times. For the CDR3, the DNA is TGTGCCAGCAGTTTAACTGGTAGCACAGATACGCAGTATTTT. This gives the protein CASSLTGSTDTQYF. The rearrangement uses TRBV12-3 or TRBV12-4 and TRBJ2-3, with no clear D. V dropped 2 bases and J dropped 0 bases, with 6 bases sitting between them. There are 14 residues in the CDR3.

This clonotype was found many times. The chain has TRBV5-1 and TRBJ2-1; 8 positions agree with TRBD2. The CDR3 runs 17 residues. Germline CDR1 is SGHRS and CDR2 is YFSETQ. The V gene end was trimmed by 0 bases and the J gene end by 1 base; junction bases not matched to a gene: 6. CDR3 in amino acids: CASSLDPRGASYNEQFF. Here the CDR3 DNA reads TGCGCCAGCAGCTTGGATCCGCGGGGGGCGTCCTACAATGAGCAGTTCTTC.

This chain links TRBV24-1 with TRBJ2-2; no clear D. This CDR3 comprises 16 residues. V was cut by 3 bases and J by 7 bases, with 17 bases left in between. The germline V gene has CDR1 KGHDR and CDR2 SFDVKD. The CDR3 coding sequence is TGTGCCACCAGTGATCAGGCCCCGTGGGGTCGCGGGGAGCTGTTTTTT. Translated: CATSDQAPWGRGELFF.